This TCR beta chain comes out of a study of Ad26.COV2.S vaccination and SARS-CoV-2 variants. About the research overall: Ad26.COV2.S given intramuscularly, once or twice 56 days apart. Whole-study findings and limits: Vaccinated individuals (as opposed to placebo recipients) had higher spike-specific TCR breadth. Non-spike TCR breadth did not differ much between vaccine and placebo recipients.

Points on this clone: Its antigen is not identified.

CDR3 length: 14 amino acids. Between the trimmed V and J ends, which lost 6 bases and 5 bases, there was a span of 13 bases. Germline CDR1 SGHTA, CDR2 FQGNSA. The table came from immunoSEQ multiplex PCR; TCRdb's copy has only in-frame clones and leaves some out. The sample has roughly 700,000 clones; 80% to 90% are singletons. Treatment indicated: roughly 18 received Ad26.COV2.S at low or high dose, single or two shots; about 5 received placebo; per-sample allocation not given. After the first vaccine or placebo injection, samples were drawn on day 63. Ad26.COV2.S expressed prefusion-stabilized spike from the original Wuhan strain.

The chain carries TRBV7-2 and TRBJ1-4, with D possibly matching TRBD1 (6 bases). The sequence derives from a person aged 18 to 59 who received the Ad26.COV2.S COVID-19 vaccine or a placebo. The specimen was peripheral blood, collected in a trial of Ad26.COV2.S vaccine versus placebo. In nucleotides, the CDR3 is TGTGCCAGCAGAGGACAGACTTTCAATGAAAAACTGTTTTTT. Protein: CASRGQTFNEKLFF.